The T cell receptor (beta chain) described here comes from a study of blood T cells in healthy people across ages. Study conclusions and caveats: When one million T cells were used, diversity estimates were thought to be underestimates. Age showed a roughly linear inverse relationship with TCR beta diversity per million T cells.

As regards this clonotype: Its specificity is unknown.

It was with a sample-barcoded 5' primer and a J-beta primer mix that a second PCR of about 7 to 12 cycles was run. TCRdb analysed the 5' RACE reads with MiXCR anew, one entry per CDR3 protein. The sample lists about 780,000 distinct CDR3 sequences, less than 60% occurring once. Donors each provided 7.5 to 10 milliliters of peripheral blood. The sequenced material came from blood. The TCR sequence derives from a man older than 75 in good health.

The CDR3 spells CSVDPRGRGIGYTF. The DNA of the CDR3 is TGCAGCGTTGATCCACGGGGGCGCGGTATCGGCTACACCTTC. This chain uses TRBV29-1 with TRBJ1-2; D might be TRBD1 (6 bases). Germline CDR1 SQVTM, CDR2 ANQGSEA. V lost 3 bases, J lost 8 bases, and 19 bases lay in between. The CDR3 consists of 14 residues.